A single sample gave rise to the 17 T cell receptor beta chains below, sequenced in a study of TET2 disruption in CD19-targeted CAR T cells. Data came from immunoSEQ multiplex PCR; TCRdb stores just in-frame clones and leaves some out. Listed are around 27,000 clones; about 2% falls within the top ten. Noted treatment: autologous CTL019 cells: CD19 CAR with 4-1BB and CD3 zeta domains. Their antigens are not known. The specimen comprised CD8- CAR+ T cells sorted from cultured blood T cells, sampled for CD19 CAR T cell therapy. Subset here: CD8-negative CAR-positive T cells from the infusion product. The origin of the receptors is a man in his 70s with chronic lymphocytic leukemia.

Note on this clone: The read is 3 residues too short to cover the CDR3 end, so that end is filled in from the germline J gene. The chain links TRBV20-1 to TRBJ1-2; 10 bases are a match to TRBD1. The V gene end was trimmed by 7 bases and the J gene end by 1 base; junction bases not matched to a gene: 6. The CDR3 extends over 14 amino acids. Germline values: CDR1 DFQATT, CDR2 SNEGSKA (reference sequence). The sequenced CDR3 bases are TGCAGTGTCATCGGACAGGGGGATAACTATGGC. This codes for CSVIGQGDNYG. The CDR3, in full, reads CSVIGQGDNYGYTF.

A remark on this clone: The CDR3 extends 3 residues past the end of the read, so its final part is completed from the germline J gene. The chain employs TRBV19 and TRBJ2-7; 9 bases are a match to TRBD1. Germline trimming cut 4 bases from V and 4 bases from J; bases unmatched to any gene: 8. This CDR3 region has 15 residues. CDR1 is LNHDA and CDR2 is SQIVND in the germline V gene (reference sequence). This chain's CDR3 is CASSTRGQGLYEQYF. The covered CDR3 bases are TGTGCCAGTAGTACTAGGGGACAGGGACTATACGAG.

As for this clone: An end of the junction differs from the germline gene, which may be a read error. Other DNA sequences within the sample encode an identical CDR3. The CDR3 spells CSANRDLDGYTF. Incomplete CDR3 DNA: TGCAGTGCTAACAGGGATTTGGATGGT. The gene calls are TRBV20-1 and TRBJ1-2; tentative D call: TRBD1 (6 bases). The read ends 3 residues before the CDR3 terminus; that terminus is restored from the germline J gene. CDR3 length: 12 residues. Germline V gene lookup returns CDR1 DFQATT and CDR2 SNEGSKA (reference sequence).

Worth noting for this clone: The read ends 3 residues shy of where the CDR3 ends; the end is completed using the germline J gene. V is TRBV20-1 and J is TRBJ2-4, with a weak D call TRBD1 (6 bases). Germline lookup yields CDR1 DFQATT and CDR2 SNEGSKA (reference sequence). The CDR3 totals 15 residues. The CDR3 region is CSARTDSTTGETQYF. CDR3 DNA (partial): TGCAGTGCTAGGACGGACAGTACGACCGGAGAGACT.

A remark on this clone: The sequenced fragment ends 3 residues before the CDR3 boundary, so the rest is inferred from the germline J gene. The gene calls are TRBV19 and TRBJ1-2; tentative D call: TRBD1 (6 bases). Germline assignment: CDR1 LNHDA and CDR2 SQIVND (reference sequence). This CDR3 is 13 amino acids long. CDR3 residues: CASSPTGPNDYTF. The sequenced part of the CDR3 DNA is TGTGCCAGTAGTCCGACAGGCCCCAATGAC.

As for this clone: The CDR3 is cut off 3 residues early in the read; its end comes from the germline J gene. V usage is TRBV7-2 and J usage is TRBJ2-7; TRBD2 matches at 12 bases. CDR3 length: 15 amino acids. The V gene's germline CDR1 is SGHTA and CDR2 FQGNSA. Trimming took 3 bases from V and 2 from J; bases not matched to a gene: 2. CDR3 in amino acids: CASSFRLAGAYEQYF. The CDR3 DNA, read in part, is TGTGCCAGCAGCTTCCGACTAGCGGGGGCCTACGAG.

Frequency places this clone as medium-sized. The read gets to within 3 residues of the CDR3 end, and the germline J gene fills in the rest. The rearrangement uses TRBV20-1 and TRBJ1-2, with 7 positions matching TRBD1. This CDR3 is 17 amino acids long. Trimming at V came to 1 base and at J to 4 bases, leaving 15 bases not matched to a gene. CDR1 DFQATT and CDR2 SNEGSKA come from the germline V gene (reference sequence). This chain's CDR3 is CSARVASQKGAFYGYTF. The DNA read from the CDR3 is TGCAGTGCTAGAGTGGCCTCCCAAAAGGGGGCGTTCTATGGC.

Turning to this clone: The CDR3 extends 3 residues past the end of the read, so its final part is completed from the germline J gene. The chain combines TRBV19 with TRBJ2-3; 11 bases match TRBD2. Germline V gives CDR1 LNHDA, CDR2 SQIVND (reference sequence). Trimming cost V 5 bases and J 5 bases; bases outside gene matches: 12. The CDR3 runs 17 residues. The CDR3: CASSLGSGGAGIDTQYF. Partial CDR3 DNA: TGTGCCAGTAGTTTGGGTAGCGGGGGGGCCGGGATAGATACG.

In the case of this clone: The read comes to an end 3 residues before the CDR3 does, leaving the germline J gene to fill in the end. The chain has TRBV6-2 or TRBV6-3 and TRBJ2-4; 8 nucleotides line up with TRBD1. Germline V lookup: CDR1 MNHEY, CDR2 SVGEGT. CDR3 length equals 14 residues. The part of the CDR3 DNA that was read is TGTGCCAGCAGACCAGGGGGCTGGGGCTATGGT. It codes for CASRPGGWGYG. In full, the CDR3 reads CASRPGGWGYGQYF.

Worth noting for this clone: The CDR3 end falls 3 residues outside the read, so it is completed with the germline J gene. The chain has TRBV4-1 and TRBJ1-3; 8 bases are shared with TRBD1. The V gene's germline CDR1 is MGHRA and CDR2 YSYEKL. The CDR3 is made up of 15 amino acids. The trim removed 4 bases at V and 0 bases at J, leaving 2 bases unmatched. The CDR3 is CASSPGQASGNTIYF. The CDR3 DNA, read in part, is TGCGCCAGCAGCCCGGGACAGGCCTCTGGAAACACC.

The chain's CDR3 is CASSPGGFNYGQYF. The CDR3 bases that were read are TGTGCCAGCAGCCCGGGGGGGTTTAACTATGGT. The V call is TRBV5-4, the J call TRBJ2-4, with 8 bases aligning to TRBD2. Read sequence stops 3 residues before the CDR3 end, and the germline J gene provides the missing end. The CDR3 is 14 amino acids. The germline V gene encodes CDR1 SGHNT and CDR2 YYREEE (reference sequence).

With respect to this clone: Sequencing ends 3 residues short of the CDR3 end; the germline J gene provides the rest. The rearrangement uses TRBV20-1 and TRBJ2-1; TRBD1 might be the D (6 bases). Per germline, CDR1 DFQATT and CDR2 SNEGSKA (reference sequence). There are 15 residues in the CDR3. Trimming took off 4 bases at V and 0 bases at J, with 13 bases between the two ends. The covered CDR3 bases are TGCAGTGCTAATGCCCCGGACAGCTCCTACAATGAG. Its translation: CSANAPDSSYNE. The full CDR3 protein reads CSANAPDSSYNEQFF.

Notes on this clone: With the read ending 3 residues before the CDR3 end, the germline J gene is used to fill in that end. The J gene is TRBJ1-2, the V gene TRBV18; the D is unclear. This CDR3 is 14 amino acids long. Germline V gene data show CDR1 as KGHSH and CDR2 as LQKENI. The CDR3 bases that were read are TGTGCCAGCTCTCCTGGACTAGCCAGTAATGAC. This encodes CASSPGLASND. The full-length CDR3 reads as CASSPGLASNDYTF. Full variable domain (missing parts from reference TRBV18 and TRBJ1-2): NAGVMQNPRHLVRRRGQEARLRCSPMKGHSHVYWYRQLPEEGLKFMVYLQKENIIDESGMPKERFSAEFPKEGPSILRIQQVVRGDSAAYFCASSPGLASNDYTFGSGTRLTVV.

With regard to this clone: The CDR3 end lies 3 residues beyond the end of the read and is filled in from the germline J gene. The V and J genes are TRBV11-3 and TRBJ2-1, with D maybe TRBD1 (5 bases). There are 12 residues in the CDR3. With 5 bases removed from V and 5 bases from J, the gap between germline ends came to 7 bases. Germline V gives CDR1 SGHNT, CDR2 YENEEA. CDR3 in amino acids: CASSTRDNEQFF. CDR3 bases read: TGTGCCAGCAGCACCAGGGACAATGAG.

On this clone itself: Read data end 3 residues before the CDR3 end; the end is taken from the germline J gene. The V and J genes are TRBV27 and TRBJ2-5; 14 nucleotides agree with TRBD2. Germline CDR1 is MNHEY and CDR2 is SMNVEV (reference sequence). This CDR3 is built from 17 residues. Trimming removed 5 bases from V and 1 base from J; junction bases left unmatched: 6. The CDR3 here is CASSPGTSGGGQETQYF. The sequenced part of the CDR3 DNA is TGTGCCAGCAGTCCGGGGACTAGCGGGGGAGGCCAAGAGACC.

A remark on this clone: Read data end 3 residues before the CDR3 end; the end is taken from the germline J gene. The chain couples TRBV7-9 to TRBJ2-5, with 8 bases fitting TRBD2. This CDR3 is 14 amino acids long. V lost 6 bases, J lost 5 bases, and 8 bases stayed unmatched. Germline CDR1 and CDR2: SEHNR and FQNEAQ (reference sequence). The CDR3 spells CASREGLASETQYF. The CDR3 bases that were read are TGTGCCAGCAGGGAAGGACTAGCCTCCGAGACC.

With respect to this clone: Coverage ceases 3 residues before the CDR3 finishes, and the germline J gene fills in the end. This chain links TRBV14 with TRBJ2-2; the D is unclear. The V gene lost 4 bases and the J gene lost 6 bases, with 15 bases spanning the gap. CDR3 length: 15 amino acids. The germline V gene encodes CDR1 SGHDN and CDR2 FVKESK. The CDR3 loop is CASSLRGKGAGELFF. The sequenced part of the CDR3 DNA is TGTGCCAGCAGCCTGCGCGGAAAAGGTGCCGGGGAG.